These 32 T cell receptor beta chains were sequenced from one sample in a study of technical replicates of blood from a few donors. Profiled with immunoSEQ multiplex PCR; TCRdb holds only in-frame clones, not every one. The table has roughly 80,000 clones, around 94% seen once. The source material was T cells isolated from PBMCs. The receptors originated from a human donor in good health.

This chain links TRBV10-1 with TRBJ2-3; TRBD1 might be the D (5 bases). The V gene lost 4 bases and the J gene lost 2 bases, with 10 bases spanning the gap. From germline, CDR1 is WNHNN and CDR2 SYGVQD (reference sequence). This CDR3 has 14 residues. CDR3 amino acids: CASSGDRSTDTQYF. CDR3 sequence (DNA): TGCGCCAGCAGTGGAGACAGATCCACAGATACGCAGTATTTT.

The sample holds one count of this clone. This chain uses TRBV13 with TRBJ2-6, with 9 bases identical to TRBD1. After removal of 2 bases from V and 1 base from J, the junction contained 6 bases not matched to a gene. CDR1 is PRHDT and CDR2 is FYEKMQ in the germline V gene (reference sequence). There are 18 residues in the CDR3. The CDR3 DNA is TGTGCCAGCAGCTTACTAGGGACAGGGCTTTCTGGGGCCAACGTCCTGACTTTC. Amino acids: CASSLLGTGLSGANVLTF.

The gene calls are TRBV19 and TRBJ1-2; D is uncertain. Germline V gene lookup returns CDR1 LNHDA and CDR2 SQIVND (reference sequence). The CDR3 is made up of 12 amino acids. Trimming cost V 7 bases and J 6 bases, with 12 bases left between them. The CDR3 region is CASTTEADGYTF. In DNA form, the CDR3 reads TGTGCCAGTACCACGGAGGCTGATGGCTACACCTTC. The full variable domain, completed using reference TRBV19 and TRBJ1-2, is DGGITQSPKYLFRKEGQNVTLSCEQNLNHDAMYWYRQDPGQGLRLIYYSQIVNDFQKGDIAEGYSVSREKKESFPLTVTSAQKNPTAFYLCASTTEADGYTFGSGTRLTVV.

The chain recombines TRBV30 with TRBJ1-1; D possibly corresponds to TRBD1 (6 bases). CDR1 and CDR2 from the germline V gene are GTSNPN and SVGIG (reference sequence). The length of the CDR3 is 12 residues. Trimming took 3 bases from V and 5 from J, leaving 10 bases between them. The CDR3 nucleotides read TGTGCCTGGAGACAGGGCACGACTGAAGCTTTCTTT. Encoded protein: CAWRQGTTEAFF.

The rearrangement joins TRBV6-5 to TRBJ2-7; D is undetermined. V lost 7 bases to trimming and J lost 0 bases, with 13 bases between them. The CDR3 runs to 14 residues. CDR1 and CDR2 (germline): MNHEY, SVGAGI. The CDR3 bases are TGTGCCAGCACCCCGAGACTGGACTCCTACGAGCAGTACTTC. Its protein product is CASTPRLDSYEQYF.

V is TRBV11-2 and J is TRBJ2-3; TRBD2 aligns across 12 bases. V lost 4 bases and J lost 2; bases outside the gene matches: 1. The CDR3 is 15 amino acids. Per germline, CDR1 SGHAT and CDR2 FQNNGV. The CDR3 sequence: CASSSSGGVTDTQYF. CDR3 nucleotide sequence: TGTGCCAGCAGCTCTAGCGGGGGGGTCACAGATACGCAGTATTTT. The whole variable domain, remainder taken from reference TRBV11-2 and TRBJ2-3, is EAGVAQSPRYKIIEKRQSVAFWCNPISGHATLYWYQQILGQGPKLLIQFQNNGVVDDSQLPKDRFSAERLKGVDSTLKIQPAKLEDSAVYLCASSSSGGVTDTQYFGPGTRLTVL.

This chain links TRBV6-1 with TRBJ2-5, with D possibly TRBD1 on 5 matching bases. Germline loops: CDR1 MNHNS, CDR2 SASEGT. V dropped 6 bases and J dropped 5 bases, with 13 bases sitting between them. The CDR3 loop spans 13 amino acids. The CDR3 here is CASSLLRQETQYF. CDR3 DNA: TGTGCCAGCAGCCTACTAAGACAGGAGACCCAGTACTTC.

The chain carries TRBV5-8 and TRBJ1-4; D call uncertain. The CDR3 runs 14 residues. Germline V gives CDR1 SGHTS, CDR2 YDEGEE. V lost 1 base and J 4 bases, leaving 8 bases between the germline ends. This CDR3 reads CASSLTVDNEKLFF. The DNA for the CDR3 is TGTGCCAGCAGCTTGACTGTCGATAATGAAAAACTGTTTTTT.

The chain carries TRBV19 and TRBJ2-1, with unresolved D. The CDR3 length is 15 residues. Germline loops: CDR1 LNHDA, CDR2 SQIVND (reference sequence). With 3 bases removed from V and 1 base from J, the gap between germline ends came to 10 bases. The DNA of the CDR3 is TGTGCCAGTAGTATTGCGCCTAGTTCCTACAATGAGCAGTTCTTC. Translating it yields CASSIAPSSYNEQFF. Using reference TRBV19 and TRBJ2-1 for the parts outside the CDR3, the full variable domain is DGGITQSPKYLFRKEGQNVTLSCEQNLNHDAMYWYRQDPGQGLRLIYYSQIVNDFQKGDIAEGYSVSREKKESFPLTVTSAQKNPTAFYLCASSIAPSSYNEQFFGPGTRLTVL.

The gene calls are TRBV19 and TRBJ2-2; 11 bases match TRBD2. Per germline, CDR1 LNHDA and CDR2 SQIVND (reference sequence). The CDR3 has 16 residues. The junction had 2 bases not matched to a gene; V was cut back by 1 base and J by 4 bases. DNA for the CDR3: TGTGCCAGTAGTATAGGACTAGCGGGGCCCACCGGGGAGCTGTTTTTT. The encoded protein is CASSIGLAGPTGELFF.

The CDR3 sequence: CASSFGRGTETQYF. CDR3 DNA sequence: TGCGCCAGCAGCTTCGGGAGGGGTACCGAGACCCAGTACTTC. V is TRBV5-1 and J is TRBJ2-5; 8 bases fit TRBD2. Germline V gene sequence: CDR1 SGHRS, CDR2 YFSETQ. The CDR3 extends over 14 amino acids. V dropped 2 bases and J dropped 5; count of bases not matched to a gene: 5.

CDR3 loop: CASSLAGTGLNEQYF. CDR3 coding DNA: TGCGCCAGCAGCCTGGCCGGGACAGGGCTCAACGAGCAGTACTTC. The V gene is TRBV5-1, the J gene TRBJ2-7; 9 bases map to TRBD1. The CDR3 runs 15 residues. CDR1 is SGHRS, CDR2 YFSETQ, per germline. V trimming: 4 bases; J trimming: 5 bases; junction bases outside the gene matches: 10. The variable domain in full, completed from reference TRBV5-1 and TRBJ2-7, reads KAGVTQTPRYLIKTRGQQVTLSCSPISGHRSVSWYQQTPGQGLQFLFEYFSETQRNKGNFPGRFSGRQFSNSRSEMNVSTLELGDSALYLCASSLAGTGLNEQYFGPGTRLTVT.

V and J are TRBV7-2 and TRBJ2-3; 11 bases match TRBD2. This CDR3 is built from 16 residues. Germline V gene sequence: CDR1 SGHTA, CDR2 FQGNSA. V shed 4 bases and J 5 bases; nucleotides not matched to a gene: 8. CDR3 region: CASSWSSGRAGDTQYF. DNA for the CDR3: TGTGCCAGCAGCTGGAGTAGCGGGAGGGCCGGAGATACGCAGTATTTT.

The V gene is TRBV18, the J gene TRBJ2-1; TRBD2 matches at 7 bases. Germline lookup yields CDR1 KGHSH and CDR2 LQKENI. The CDR3 extends over 14 amino acids. The J segment lost 5 bases and the V segment lost 2 bases, leaving 3 bases of the junction unmatched. The CDR3 DNA reads as TGTGCCAGCTCACCATCCGGGGGGAACAATGAGCAGTTCTTC. Protein product: CASSPSGGNNEQFF.

Only a few counts were recorded for this clone. The chain joins TRBV6-1 to TRBJ1-1; D remains unclear. Germline V gene data show CDR1 as MNHNS and CDR2 as SASEGT. Trimming pared 0 bases from V and 4 bases from J, leaving 6 bases between. The CDR3 runs to 13 residues. The CDR3 loop is CASSEARGTEAFF. CDR3 DNA sequence: TGTGCCAGCAGTGAAGCGCGGGGCACTGAAGCTTTCTTT.

This CDR3 is CASSSGHAGYEQYF. For the CDR3, the DNA is TGCGCCAGCAGTTCAGGACATGCAGGTTACGAGCAGTACTTC. The chain has TRBV10-1 and TRBJ2-7, with D tentatively TRBD1 (5 bases). Per germline, CDR1 WNHNN and CDR2 SYGVQD (reference sequence). Between the trimmed V and J ends, which lost 5 bases and 4 bases, there was a span of 15 bases. The CDR3 is 14 residues long.

The chain joins TRBV9 to TRBJ2-7, with D possibly TRBD2 on 5 matching bases. CDR3 size: 15 residues. Germline V lookup: CDR1 SGDLS, CDR2 YYNGEE. Trimming cost V 0 bases and J 0 bases, with 10 bases left between them. The CDR3 DNA is TGTGCCAGCAGCGTAGGTCCACGGGGCTCCTACGAGCAGTACTTC. Amino acid sequence: CASSVGPRGSYEQYF.

The chain employs TRBV4-3 and TRBJ1-4, with no clear D. The CDR3 length is 17 residues. Germline assignment: CDR1 LGHNA and CDR2 YSLEER. The V gene lost 4 bases and the J gene lost 4 bases, with 19 bases spanning the gap. This chain's CDR3 is CASSPRQAYGGNEKLFF. CDR3 coding DNA: TGCGCCAGCAGCCCCCGGCAGGCCTATGGTGGTAATGAAAAACTGTTTTTT.

V is TRBV5-6 and J is TRBJ2-3; 12 positions match TRBD2. CDR3 length equals 15 residues. The germline V gene encodes CDR1 SGHDT and CDR2 YYEEEE. Trimming took 0 bases from V and 6 from J; bases not matched to a gene: 2. This CDR3 reads CASSLGLAGVDTQYF. In nucleotides, the CDR3 is TGTGCCAGCAGCTTGGGACTAGCGGGAGTTGATACGCAGTATTTT.

The chain couples TRBV19 to TRBJ1-2; D gene unclear. The germline CDR1 and CDR2 sequences are LNHDA and SQIVND (reference sequence). There are 14 residues in the CDR3. V lost 6 bases and J 7 bases, leaving 18 bases between the germline ends. For the CDR3, the DNA is TGTGCCAGTAGGCCTCGAGGGAACCATACTGGCTACACCTTC. This sequence encodes CASRPRGNHTGYTF. Full variable domain (remainder filled in from reference TRBV19 and TRBJ1-2): DGGITQSPKYLFRKEGQNVTLSCEQNLNHDAMYWYRQDPGQGLRLIYYSQIVNDFQKGDIAEGYSVSREKKESFPLTVTSAQKNPTAFYLCASRPRGNHTGYTFGSGTRLTVV.

The CDR3 here is CASSPQGASHEQYF. In DNA, the CDR3 is TGTGCCAGCAGCCCGCAGGGGGCTTCCCACGAGCAGTACTTC. This chain links TRBV7-2 with TRBJ2-7, with TRBD1 matching over 8 bases. The germline CDR1 and CDR2 sequences are SGHTA and FQGNSA. This CDR3 is built from 14 residues. The J segment lost 5 bases and the V segment lost 5 bases, leaving 8 bases of the junction unmatched.

This chain links TRBV7-2 with TRBJ2-5; D unresolved. Germline V gene sequence: CDR1 SGHTA, CDR2 FQGNSA. The CDR3 consists of 14 residues. Trimming cost V 1 base and J 5 bases, with 11 bases left between them. CDR3 protein: CASSLVWQSETQYF. The CDR3 DNA reads TGTGCCAGCAGCTTAGTCTGGCAGTCGGAGACCCAGTACTTC. Based on the CDR3 plus reference TRBV7-2 and TRBJ2-5, the full variable domain is GAGVSQSPSNKVTEKGKDVELRCDPISGHTALYWYRQSLGQGLEFLIYFQGNSAPDKSGLPSDRFSAERTGGSVSTLTIQRTQQEDSAVYLCASSLVWQSETQYFGPGTRLLVL.

This chain links TRBV6-5 with TRBJ2-2; no reliable D call. Trimming removed 6 bases from V and 7 bases from J, with 6 bases in between. This CDR3 is 11 amino acids long. The germline gives CDR1 MNHEY, CDR2 SVGAGI. The CDR3 DNA reads TGTGCCAGCAGATCAGTCGGGGAGCTGTTTTTT. As protein: CASRSVGELFF.

The rearrangement uses TRBV28 and TRBJ2-1; TRBD2 matches at 7 bases. CDR3 size: 14 residues. V trimming: 6 bases; J trimming: 8 bases; junction bases outside the gene matches: 10. Per the germline V gene, CDR1 is MDHEN and CDR2 is SYDVKM. The CDR3 nucleotides are TGTGCCAGCAGCCTCGCGCGGGAGATATATGAGCAGTTCTTC. It translates to CASSLAREIYEQFF.

J is TRBJ1-2 and V is TRBV4-1; the D gene is possibly TRBD1 (5 bases). The V end was cut by 1 base, the J end by 4 bases, with 16 bases between. The CDR3 consists of 16 residues. Germline V gene data show CDR1 as MGHRA and CDR2 as YSYEKL. The CDR3 spells CASSQVTETFSYGYTF. In DNA, the CDR3 is TGCGCCAGCAGCCAAGTGACAGAGACCTTCTCCTATGGCTACACCTTC.

The V and J genes are TRBV2 and TRBJ2-1, with 7 bases lining up with TRBD2. With V trimmed by 5 bases and J by 3 bases, 4 bases remained unmatched. This CDR3 is 14 amino acids long. CDR1 and CDR2 from the germline V gene are SNHLY and FYNNEI. CDR3 DNA sequence: TGTGCCAGCAGTTCCGGGACTATCTACAATGAGCAGTTCTTC. Its translation is CASSSGTIYNEQFF.

V and J are TRBV4-2 and TRBJ2-7, with D perhaps TRBD2 (5 bases). Trimming shortened V by 0 bases and J by 6 bases, and 9 bases separated the two germline ends. The CDR3 totals 13 residues. Germline CDR1 reads LGHNA; CDR2 reads YNFKEQ. This CDR3 reads CASSQELRAEQYF. CDR3 coding DNA: TGTGCCAGCAGCCAAGAATTGAGGGCCGAGCAGTACTTC.

This CDR3 reads CASGGHRYEQYF. CDR3 coding DNA: TGTGCCTCCGGCGGGCATAGGTACGAGCAGTACTTC. The chain links TRBV11-2 to TRBJ2-7; tentative D call: TRBD2 (5 bases). The CDR3 is made up of 12 amino acids. CDR1 SGHAT and CDR2 FQNNGV come from the germline V gene. Trimming took 11 bases from V and 4 from J, leaving 15 bases between them. The whole variable domain, remainder taken from reference TRBV11-2 and TRBJ2-7, is EAGVAQSPRYKIIEKRQSVAFWCNPISGHATLYWYQQILGQGPKLLIQFQNNGVVDDSQLPKDRFSAERLKGVDSTLKIQPAKLEDSAVYLCASGGHRYEQYFGPGTRLTVT.

The rearrangement links TRBV7-9 to TRBJ2-7, with D perhaps matching TRBD2 (6 bases). V was clipped by 6 bases and J by 4 bases, with 22 bases between them. Germline CDR1 reads SEHNR; CDR2 reads FQNEAQ (reference sequence). The CDR3 runs 16 residues. Here the CDR3 DNA reads TGTGCCAGCAGATATCTGGCGGGACCGGACGGGTACGAGCAGTACTTC. Its translation is CASRYLAGPDGYEQYF.

The chain is built from TRBV7-9 and TRBJ1-5; 8 bases agree with TRBD1. With 2 bases clipped from V and 4 bases from J, the junction kept 7 bases outside the gene matches. Germline values: CDR1 SEHNR, CDR2 FQNEAQ (reference sequence). This CDR3 has 16 amino acids. The CDR3 region has the DNA TGTGCCAGCAGCTTATCAGGGGGCGTGTGGAATCAGCCCCAGCATTTT. As protein: CASSLSGGVWNQPQHF.

The V call is TRBV7-9, the J call TRBJ1-2; D is unclear. V was trimmed by 4 bases and J by 0 bases, leaving 12 bases between them. The CDR3 is 15 amino acids. CDR1 and CDR2 from the germline V gene are SEHNR and FQNEAQ (reference sequence). The CDR3 sequence is CASSSGLSPNYGYTF. CDR3 coding DNA: TGTGCCAGCAGCTCTGGACTTTCACCTAACTATGGCTACACCTTC.

The chain uses TRBV19 and TRBJ2-7; 7 bases fit TRBD2. CDR3 size: 13 residues. The germline V gene encodes CDR1 LNHDA and CDR2 SQIVND (reference sequence). Trimming at V came to 4 bases and at J to 7 bases, leaving 7 bases not matched to a gene. The CDR3 loop is CASSSSLGGEQYF. CDR3 nucleotide sequence: TGTGCCAGTAGTAGCTCCCTCGGGGGGGAGCAGTACTTC. The complete variable domain, with remaining parts taken from reference TRBV19 and TRBJ2-7, reads DGGITQSPKYLFRKEGQNVTLSCEQNLNHDAMYWYRQDPGQGLRLIYYSQIVNDFQKGDIAEGYSVSREKKESFPLTVTSAQKNPTAFYLCASSSSLGGEQYFGPGTRLTVT.